This T cell receptor beta chain is from a study of blood T cell repertoires in COVID-19 (dated by TCRdb to the early 2020s). With respect to the entire study: The collaborator samples originated in the United States, Italy and Spain and spanned the acute and convalescent phases of COVID-19. The prospective study material was composed of cDNA or gDNA derived from T cells, B-cell-depleted T cells, or PBMCs. The dataset comprised deeply sampled blood TCRbeta repertoires from subjects exposed to, actively infected with, or recovered from COVID-19. The repertoires were made available in a free public database intended to serve as a resource for research on the immune response to SARS-CoV-2. Samples were obtained from the ongoing ImmuneRACE study (first 160 participants) and from approximately 1,200 subjects provided by 6 global collaborators. Sample metadata almost always included a de-identified subject ID, COVID-19 status, age in years and sex. Where available, HLA class I and class II types were obtained from metadata supplied by the sample provider rather than from assay-based typing. On the study overall, not on this receptor specifically: The amount of clinical and demographic metadata varied by source and participant and was provided uncurated.

Collaborating institutions collected whole blood in K2EDTA tubes following their own protocols. For TCRbeta analysis, collaborator samples were shipped as frozen whole blood, as isolated PBMCs, or as DNA extracted from either sample type. There are a few counts of this clone. The antigen it binds to is not known. No quality values exist for individual bases; no much larger clone is one base distant. From the cysteine up to the phenylalanine, the CDR3 has a length of 14 residues. The entry retains the CDR3 DNA only, 42 bases that are in frame from base 1. The germline V gene provides CDR1 SGHRS and CDR2 YFSETQ. V is shortened by 4 bases, J by 9 bases, and the region joining them spans 14 bases. The immunoSEQ Assay, a bias-controlled multiplex PCR, was used to amplify TCRbeta CDR3 regions from genomic DNA. The paper's processing steps were these. The number of nucleated cells in each sample was estimated by amplification of reference gene primers within the assay. To quantify the absolute abundance of each unique TCRbeta CDR3 rearrangement, sequence reads were collapsed and filtered. For each sample, productive Simpson clonality was calculated as the square root of Simpson's diversity index across productive rearrangements. Drawn from immuneACCESS, this table holds only the in-frame rearrangements with V and J called that TCRdb kept. Clones are partly lost; checked studies trace under half to an unresolved V gene and leave the rest unexplained. D and trimming were read from the DNA, whereas the V and J calls and clone size are those reported in that table. The sample table lists fewer than 300,000 clones, approximately 85% of them with a count of one. 4.5% to 6% of the sample is in the top ten clones.

Sequencing used peripheral blood. This chain joins TRBV5-1 to TRBJ1-6, with no confident D gene call. The receptor was derived from a man aged 50 or older with active or convalescent COVID-19. In nucleotides, the sequence is TGCGCCAGCAGCCTAGAGGGCGACATTTCACCCCTCCACTTT. This yields the protein CASSLEGDISPLHF. With the portions outside the CDR3 filled from the reference TRBV5-1 and TRBJ1-6 genes, the complete variable region becomes KAGVTQTPRYLIKTRGQQVTLSCSPISGHRSVSWYQQTPGQGLQFLFEYFSETQRNKGNFPGRFSGRQFSNSRSEMNVSTLELGDSALYLCASSLEGDISPLHFGNGTRLTVT.